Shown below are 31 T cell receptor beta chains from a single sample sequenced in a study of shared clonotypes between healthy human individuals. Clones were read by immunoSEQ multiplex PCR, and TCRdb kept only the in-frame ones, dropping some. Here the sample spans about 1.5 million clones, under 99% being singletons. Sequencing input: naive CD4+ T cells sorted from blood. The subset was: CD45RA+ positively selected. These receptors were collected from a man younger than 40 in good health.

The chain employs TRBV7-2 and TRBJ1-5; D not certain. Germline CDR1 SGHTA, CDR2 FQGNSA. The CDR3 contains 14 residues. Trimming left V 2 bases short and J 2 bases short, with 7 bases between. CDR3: CASSLIWGNQPQHF. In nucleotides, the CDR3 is TGTGCCAGCAGCTTAATTTGGGGCAATCAGCCCCAGCATTTT.

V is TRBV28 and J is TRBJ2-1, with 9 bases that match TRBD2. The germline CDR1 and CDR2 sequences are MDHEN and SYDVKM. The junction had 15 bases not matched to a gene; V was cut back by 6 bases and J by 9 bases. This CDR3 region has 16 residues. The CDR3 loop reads CASRETGTSSSGEQFF. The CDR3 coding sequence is TGTGCCAGCAGAGAGACCGGGACTAGCTCAAGCGGTGAGCAGTTCTTC.

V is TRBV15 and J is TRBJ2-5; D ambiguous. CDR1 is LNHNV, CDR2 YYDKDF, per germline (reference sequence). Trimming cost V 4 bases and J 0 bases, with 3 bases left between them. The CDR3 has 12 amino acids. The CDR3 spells CATSNDQETQYF. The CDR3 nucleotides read TGTGCCACCAGCAACGACCAAGAGACCCAGTACTTC.

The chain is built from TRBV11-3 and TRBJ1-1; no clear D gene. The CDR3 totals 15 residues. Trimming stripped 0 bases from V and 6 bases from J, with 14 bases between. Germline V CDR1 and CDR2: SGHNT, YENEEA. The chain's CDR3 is CASSLEGSGRAEAFF. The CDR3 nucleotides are TGTGCCAGCAGCTTAGAGGGGTCAGGTCGCGCTGAAGCTTTCTTT.

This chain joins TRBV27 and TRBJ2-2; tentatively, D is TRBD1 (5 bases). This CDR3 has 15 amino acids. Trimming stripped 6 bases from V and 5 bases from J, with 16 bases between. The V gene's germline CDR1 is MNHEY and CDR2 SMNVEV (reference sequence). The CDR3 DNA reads TGTGCCAGCAGACAACCAGGGCGAGGAACCGGGGAGCTGTTTTTT. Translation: CASRQPGRGTGELFF.

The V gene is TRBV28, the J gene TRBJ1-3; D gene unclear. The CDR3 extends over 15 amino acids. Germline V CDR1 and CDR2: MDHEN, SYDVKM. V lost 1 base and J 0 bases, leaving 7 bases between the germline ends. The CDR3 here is CASSLSFPSGNTIYF. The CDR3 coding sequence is TGTGCCAGCAGTTTATCATTCCCCTCTGGAAACACCATATATTTT.

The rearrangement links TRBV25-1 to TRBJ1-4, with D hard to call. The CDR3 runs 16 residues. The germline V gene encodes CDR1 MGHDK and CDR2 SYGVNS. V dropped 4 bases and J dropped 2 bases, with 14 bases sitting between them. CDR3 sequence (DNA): TGTGCCAGCAGTGTATTGACACGAGGGACTAATGAAAAACTGTTTTTT. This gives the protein CASSVLTRGTNEKLFF.

The CDR3 loop is CASSSPGRVNTEAFF. CDR3 nucleotide sequence: TGCGCCAGCAGCTCTCCCGGCCGGGTGAACACTGAAGCTTTCTTT. V usage is TRBV5-1 and J usage is TRBJ1-1; D remains ambiguous. Looked up from germline, CDR1 is SGHRS and CDR2 is YFSETQ. The CDR3 covers 15 residues. The V end lost 3 bases, the J end lost 0 bases, and 12 bases lay between the germline ends.

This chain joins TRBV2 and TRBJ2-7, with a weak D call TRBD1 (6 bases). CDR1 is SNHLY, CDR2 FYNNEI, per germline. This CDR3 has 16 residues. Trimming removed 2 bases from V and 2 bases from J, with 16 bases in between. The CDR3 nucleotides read TGTGCCAGCAGTGAATTAGGGGGAGTCGTCCCCTACGAGCAGTACTTC. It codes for CASSELGGVVPYEQYF.

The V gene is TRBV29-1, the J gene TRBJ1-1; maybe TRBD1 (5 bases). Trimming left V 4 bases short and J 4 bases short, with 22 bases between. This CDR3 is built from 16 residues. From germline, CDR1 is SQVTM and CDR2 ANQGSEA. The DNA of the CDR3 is TGCAGCGTTGGGGGTAGGGCCCAGGGAGTAGGCACTGAAGCTTTCTTT. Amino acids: CSVGGRAQGVGTEAFF. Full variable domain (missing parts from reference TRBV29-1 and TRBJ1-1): SAVISQKPSRDICQRGTSLTIQCQVDSQVTMMFWYRQQPGQSLTLIATANQGSEATYESGFVIDKFPISRPNLTFSTLTVSNMSPEDSSIYLCSVGGRAQGVGTEAFFGQGTRLTVV.

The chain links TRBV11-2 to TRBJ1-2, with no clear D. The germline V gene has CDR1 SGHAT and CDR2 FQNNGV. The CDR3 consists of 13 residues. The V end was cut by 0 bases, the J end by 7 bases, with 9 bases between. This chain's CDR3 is CASSLDPSGGYTF. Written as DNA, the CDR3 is TGTGCCAGCAGCTTAGACCCTTCGGGTGGCTACACCTTC.

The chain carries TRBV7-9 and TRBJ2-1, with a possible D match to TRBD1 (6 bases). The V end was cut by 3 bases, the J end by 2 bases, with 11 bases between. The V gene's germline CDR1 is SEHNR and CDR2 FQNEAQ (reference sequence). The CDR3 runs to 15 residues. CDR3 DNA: TGTGCCAGCAGCTTCCCGGGACAACCCTACAATGAGCAGTTCTTC. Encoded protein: CASSFPGQPYNEQFF. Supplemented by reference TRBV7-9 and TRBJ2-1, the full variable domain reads DTGVSQNPRHKITKRGQNVTFRCDPISEHNRLYWYRQTLGQGPEFLTYFQNEAQLEKSRLLSDRFSAERPKGSFSTLEIQRTEQGDSAMYLCASSFPGQPYNEQFFGPGTRLTVL.

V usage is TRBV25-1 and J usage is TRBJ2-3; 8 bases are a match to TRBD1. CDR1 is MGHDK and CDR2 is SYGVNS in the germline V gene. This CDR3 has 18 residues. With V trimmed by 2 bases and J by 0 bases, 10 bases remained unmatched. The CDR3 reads CASSETDRALHSTDTQYF. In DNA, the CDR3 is TGTGCCAGCAGTGAAACGGACAGGGCCCTCCATAGCACAGATACGCAGTATTTT.

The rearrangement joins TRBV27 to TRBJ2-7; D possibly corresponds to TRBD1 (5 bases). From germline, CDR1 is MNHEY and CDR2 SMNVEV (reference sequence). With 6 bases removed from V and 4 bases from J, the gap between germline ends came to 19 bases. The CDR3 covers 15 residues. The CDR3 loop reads CASSSPGRKSYEQYF. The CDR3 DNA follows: TGTGCCAGCAGCTCCCCAGGGCGGAAGAGTTACGAGCAGTACTTC.

CDR3 sequence (DNA): TGCGCCAGCAGCCTGAGCGGGACCGTTCGAGATACGCAGTATTTT. Encoded protein: CASSLSGTVRDTQYF. The chain couples TRBV5-1 to TRBJ2-3; TRBD2 aligns across 7 bases. Germline lookup yields CDR1 SGHRS and CDR2 YFSETQ. The CDR3 covers 15 residues. The trim removed 4 bases at V and 5 bases at J, leaving 10 bases unmatched.

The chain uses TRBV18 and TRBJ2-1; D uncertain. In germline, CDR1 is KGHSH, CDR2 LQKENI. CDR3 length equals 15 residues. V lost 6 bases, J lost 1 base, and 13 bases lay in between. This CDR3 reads CASSPRDQSYNEQFF. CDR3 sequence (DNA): TGTGCCAGCTCCCCAAGAGACCAATCCTACAATGAGCAGTTCTTC.

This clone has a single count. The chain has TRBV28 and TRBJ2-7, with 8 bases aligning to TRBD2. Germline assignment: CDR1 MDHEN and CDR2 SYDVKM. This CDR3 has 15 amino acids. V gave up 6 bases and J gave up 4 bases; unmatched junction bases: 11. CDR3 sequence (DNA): TGTGCCAGCAGCTCCTCGGGGGGGCGTTTGTACGAGCAGTACTTC. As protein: CASSSSGGRLYEQYF.

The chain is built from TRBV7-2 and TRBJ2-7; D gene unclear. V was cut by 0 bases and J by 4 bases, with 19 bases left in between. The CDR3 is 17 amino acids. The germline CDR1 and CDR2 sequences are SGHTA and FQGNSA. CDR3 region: CASSLAAGPIGKYEQYF. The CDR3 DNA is TGTGCCAGCAGCTTAGCCGCTGGCCCGATAGGAAAGTACGAGCAGTACTTC.

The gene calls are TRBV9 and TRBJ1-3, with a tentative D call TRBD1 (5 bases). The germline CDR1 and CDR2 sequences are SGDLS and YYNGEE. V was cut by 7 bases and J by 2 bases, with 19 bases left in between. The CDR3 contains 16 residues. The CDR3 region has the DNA TGTGCCAGCTTCTCTATCCAGGGACTGCCTGGAAACACCATATATTTT. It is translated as CASFSIQGLPGNTIYF.

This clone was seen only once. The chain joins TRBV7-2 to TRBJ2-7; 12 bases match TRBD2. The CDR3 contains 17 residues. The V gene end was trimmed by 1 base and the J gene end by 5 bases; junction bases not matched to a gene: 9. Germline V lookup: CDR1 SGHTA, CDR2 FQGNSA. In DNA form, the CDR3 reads TGTGCCAGCAGCTTAGTTCGCCTAGCGGGAGGGCCCGACGAGCAGTACTTC. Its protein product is CASSLVRLAGGPDEQYF.

CDR3 nucleotides: TGTGCCAGCAGGGGGTTACTCTATGGCTACACCTTC. Its translation: CASRGLLYGYTF. The V and J genes are TRBV28 and TRBJ1-2; D gene uncertain. CDR1 is MDHEN and CDR2 is SYDVKM in the germline V gene. The CDR3 sequence is 12 residues long. V lost 6 bases to trimming and J lost 4 bases, with 9 bases between them.

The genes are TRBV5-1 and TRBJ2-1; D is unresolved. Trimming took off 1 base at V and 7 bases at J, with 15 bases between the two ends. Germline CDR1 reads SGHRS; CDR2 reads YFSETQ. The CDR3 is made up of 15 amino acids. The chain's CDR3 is CASSLFSVAVNEQFF. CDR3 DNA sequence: TGCGCCAGCAGCTTGTTCTCCGTGGCGGTGAATGAGCAGTTCTTC.

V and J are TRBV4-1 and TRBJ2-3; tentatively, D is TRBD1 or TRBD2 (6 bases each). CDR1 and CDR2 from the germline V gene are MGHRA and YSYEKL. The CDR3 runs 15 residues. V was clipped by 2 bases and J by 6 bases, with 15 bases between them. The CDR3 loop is CASSQSGGGRDTQYF. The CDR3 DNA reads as TGCGCCAGCAGCCAATCTGGAGGGGGACGTGATACGCAGTATTTT.

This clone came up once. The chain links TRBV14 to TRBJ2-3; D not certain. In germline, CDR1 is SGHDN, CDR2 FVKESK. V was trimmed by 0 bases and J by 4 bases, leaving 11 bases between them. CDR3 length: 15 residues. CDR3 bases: TGTGCCAGCAGCCAAGATGCTGGATCTTCAGATACGCAGTATTTT. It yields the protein CASSQDAGSSDTQYF.

The CDR3 region has the DNA TGTGCCAGCAGTTTAAGCATCGGGAATGAGCAGTTCTTC. Translating gives CASSLSIGNEQFF. V and J are TRBV28 and TRBJ2-1; D unresolved. The CDR3 consists of 13 residues. CDR1 MDHEN and CDR2 SYDVKM come from the germline V gene. V was clipped by 2 bases and J by 7 bases, with 9 bases between them.

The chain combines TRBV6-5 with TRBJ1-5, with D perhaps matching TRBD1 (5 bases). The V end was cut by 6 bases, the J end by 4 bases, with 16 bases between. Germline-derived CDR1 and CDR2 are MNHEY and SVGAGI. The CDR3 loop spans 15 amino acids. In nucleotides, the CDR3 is TGTGCCAGCAGACCTGGGGGAGGTTTAAATCAGCCCCAGCATTTT. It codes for CASRPGGGLNQPQHF.

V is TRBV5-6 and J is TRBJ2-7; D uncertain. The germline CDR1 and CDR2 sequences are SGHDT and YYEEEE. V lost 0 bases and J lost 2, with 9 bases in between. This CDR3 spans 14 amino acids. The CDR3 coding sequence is TGTGCCAGCAGCTTGGAGTTTCGAACCTACGAGCAGTACTTC. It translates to CASSLEFRTYEQYF.

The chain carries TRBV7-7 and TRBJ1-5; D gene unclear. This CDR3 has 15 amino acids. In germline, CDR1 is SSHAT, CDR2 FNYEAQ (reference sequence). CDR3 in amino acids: CAVGSNFYSNQPQHF. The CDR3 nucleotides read TGTGCTGTAGGGAGCAACTTTTATAGCAATCAGCCCCAGCATTTT. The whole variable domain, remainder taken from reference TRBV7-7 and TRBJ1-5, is GAGVSQSPRYKVTKRGQDVTLRCDPISSHATLYWYQQALGQGPEFLTYFNYEAQPDKSGLPSDRFSAERPEGSISTLTIQRTEQRDSAMYRCAVGSNFYSNQPQHFGDGTRLSIL.

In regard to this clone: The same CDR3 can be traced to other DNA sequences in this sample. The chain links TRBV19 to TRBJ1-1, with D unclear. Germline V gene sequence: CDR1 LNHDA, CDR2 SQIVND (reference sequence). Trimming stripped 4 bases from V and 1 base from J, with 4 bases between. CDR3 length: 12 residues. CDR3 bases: TGTGCCAGTAGTACGCGGAACACTGAAGCTTTCTTT. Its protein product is CASSTRNTEAFF. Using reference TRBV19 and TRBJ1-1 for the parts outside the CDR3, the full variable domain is DGGITQSPKYLFRKEGQNVTLSCEQNLNHDAMYWYRQDPGQGLRLIYYSQIVNDFQKGDIAEGYSVSREKKESFPLTVTSAQKNPTAFYLCASSTRNTEAFFGQGTRLTVV.

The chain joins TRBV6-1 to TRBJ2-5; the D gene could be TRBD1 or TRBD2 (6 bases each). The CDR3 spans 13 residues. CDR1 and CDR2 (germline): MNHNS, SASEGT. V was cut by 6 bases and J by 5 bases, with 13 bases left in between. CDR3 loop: CASSGGHSETQYF. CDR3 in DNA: TGTGCCAGCAGCGGGGGACACAGCGAGACCCAGTACTTC.

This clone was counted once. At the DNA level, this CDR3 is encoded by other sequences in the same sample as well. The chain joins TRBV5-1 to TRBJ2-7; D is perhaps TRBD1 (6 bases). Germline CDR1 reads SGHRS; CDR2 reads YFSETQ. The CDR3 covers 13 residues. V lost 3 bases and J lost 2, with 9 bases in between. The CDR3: CASSSDRTYEQYF. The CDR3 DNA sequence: TGCGCCAGCAGCTCCGACAGGACCTACGAGCAGTACTTC.